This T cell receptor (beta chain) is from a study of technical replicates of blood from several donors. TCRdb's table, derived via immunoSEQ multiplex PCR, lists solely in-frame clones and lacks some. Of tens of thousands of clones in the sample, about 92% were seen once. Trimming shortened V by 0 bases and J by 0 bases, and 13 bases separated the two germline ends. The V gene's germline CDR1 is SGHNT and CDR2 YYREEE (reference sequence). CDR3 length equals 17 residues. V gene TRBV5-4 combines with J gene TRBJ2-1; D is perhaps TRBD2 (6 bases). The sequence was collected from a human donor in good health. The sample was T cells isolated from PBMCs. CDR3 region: CASSLGGTGSSYNEQFF. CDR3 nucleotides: TGTGCCAGCAGCTTGGGCGGGACGGGGAGCTCCTACAATGAGCAGTTCTTC.